These 2 T cell receptor beta chains were all obtained from the same sample, sequenced in a study of blood T cell repertoires in COVID-19 (dated by TCRdb to between 2020 and 2021). Receptor amplification or capture employed the immunoSEQ multiplex PCR assay. Held by TCRdb, this immuneACCESS table contains in-frame sequences only and omits some clones. Under half of the omission traces to an unresolved V gene where checked; the cause of the rest is unknown. The sample data list 450,000 or so clones, and about 92% of these were observed just once. The top ten constitute roughly 0.66% of the sample. The sample was PBMCs or T cells enriched from blood (not recorded which). The source of these receptors is a man between 18 and 35 years old who had recovered from COVID-19.

The chain joins TRBV6-5 to TRBJ1-1, with a possible D match to TRBD1 (5 bases). The germline V and J ends were trimmed by 0 bases and 5 bases, with 16 bases remaining between them. Germline lookup yields CDR1 MNHEY and CDR2 SVGAGI. The length of the CDR3 is 16 residues. Here the CDR3 reads CASSYSGAYWWTEAFF. CDR3 in DNA: TGTGCCAGCAGTTACTCTGGGGCCTACTGGTGGACTGAAGCTTTCTTT.

This chain joins TRBV5-8 and TRBJ1-5; no reliable D call. The CDR3 length is 13 residues. With 6 bases removed from V and 2 bases from J, the gap between germline ends came to 9 bases. Germline CDR1 SGHTS, CDR2 YDEGEE. DNA of the CDR3: TGTGCCAGCACCCCGTTTGGCAATCAGCCCCAGCATTTT. This codes for CASTPFGNQPQHF.